This TCR beta chain was documented in a study of blood T cell repertoires in COVID-19. Study details: The United States, Italy and Spain were the sources of the acute and convalescent COVID-19 samples. PBMCs, B-cell-depleted T cells, or T cells provided the cDNA or gDNA that made up the material.

Per the authors' pipeline: Amplification of reference gene primers provided the estimated nucleated cell counts. Using immunoSEQ multiplex PCR, the repertoire was profiled, and TCRdb retains in-frame clones only, with some absent. Clonal size and the V and J genes are those of that table, whereas D and trimming came from the DNA. The data show around 77,000 clones, roughly 80% seen once. Germline V gene sequence: CDR1 MNHEY, CDR2 SMNVEV (reference sequence). This CDR3 contains 15 residues. J gave up 7 bases and V 6 bases, and 7 bases lay outside the gene matches. Sequencing was performed on peripheral blood. The receptor comes from a human donor in a cohort sampled during active COVID-19. This chain links TRBV27 with TRBJ2-2; 11 bases are shared with TRBD2. Here the CDR3 reads CASRNSGGANGELFF. The CDR3 DNA is TGTGCCAGCAGAAATAGCGGGGGGGCGAACGGGGAGCTGTTTTTT.